This record concerns one T cell receptor beta chain sequence. Its antigen is unidentified. The germline gives CDR1 KGHSH, CDR2 LQKENI. V lost 6 bases and J lost 6, with 12 bases in between. This CDR3 region has 12 residues. This sample is drawn from a study of CD8 T cells in Susac syndrome. Roughly 0.5 to 1 ug RNA was reverse transcribed with random hexamers. MiXCR, applied by TCRdb to the immunoSEQ multiplex PCR reads, yields one record per CDR3 protein. The sample lists approximately 160,000 distinct CDR3 sequences; 85% to 95% were seen once. Purification of the CD8+ and CD4+ T cells relied on negative isolation, and TEMRA cells underwent FACS enrichment. Study-wide points: The study's TCR sequencing and HLA analysis covered a relatively small number of individuals, and the study acknowledged this.

This receptor was taken from a human donor in good health. Sequencing input: CD4+ T cells from PBMCs. This chain uses TRBV18 with TRBJ2-7; D is perhaps TRBD2 (5 bases). This chain's CDR3 is CASSLREGEQYF. DNA for the CDR3: TGTGCCAGCTCCCTTCGTGAGGGCGAGCAGTACTTC.